A few counts support the clone carrying this T cell receptor (beta chain). What it recognizes is unknown. There were TCR beta CDR3 regions amplified from RNA transcripts. Using the HTBI primer set, a first-round RT-PCR was run on the TCR CDR3. TCRdb re-analysed the multiplex PCR reads in MiXCR, keeping a single row per CDR3 protein. The data hold under 200,000 distinct CDR3 sequences, with around 8.9% observed a single time. Germline loops: CDR1 MNHNS, CDR2 SASEGT. The CDR3 runs 11 residues. V shed 2 bases and J shed 7 bases, with 5 bases lying between them. The sample belongs to a study of T cells in Graves' hyperthyroidism and ophthalmopathy. Study-level results: Ophthalmopathy onset followed model prediction by a median approximately six months.

Sequences were obtained from blood. The clonotype originates from a woman aged 18-29 years with Graves' hyperthyroidism that later progressed to Graves' ophthalmopathy. The V call is TRBV6-1, the J call TRBJ1-1, with D unclear. CDR3 nucleotides: TGTGCCAGCAGTGAATCGGTTGAAGCTTTCTTT. It is translated as CASSESVEAFF.